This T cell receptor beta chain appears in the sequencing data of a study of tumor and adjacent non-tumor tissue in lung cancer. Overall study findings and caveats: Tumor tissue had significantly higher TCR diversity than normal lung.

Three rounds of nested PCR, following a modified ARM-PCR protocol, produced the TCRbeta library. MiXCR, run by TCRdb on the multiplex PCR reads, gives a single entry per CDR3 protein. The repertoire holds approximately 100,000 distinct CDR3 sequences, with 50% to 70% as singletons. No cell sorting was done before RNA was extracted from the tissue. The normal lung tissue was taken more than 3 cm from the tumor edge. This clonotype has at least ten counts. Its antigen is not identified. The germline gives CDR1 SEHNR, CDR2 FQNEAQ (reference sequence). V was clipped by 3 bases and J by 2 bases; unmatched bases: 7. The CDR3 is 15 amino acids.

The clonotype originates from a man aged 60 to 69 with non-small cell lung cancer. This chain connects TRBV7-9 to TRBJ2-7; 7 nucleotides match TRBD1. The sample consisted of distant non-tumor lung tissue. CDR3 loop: CASSFLTGETYEQYF. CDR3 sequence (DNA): TGTGCCAGCAGCTTCTTAACAGGGGAGACCTACGAGCAGTACTTC.